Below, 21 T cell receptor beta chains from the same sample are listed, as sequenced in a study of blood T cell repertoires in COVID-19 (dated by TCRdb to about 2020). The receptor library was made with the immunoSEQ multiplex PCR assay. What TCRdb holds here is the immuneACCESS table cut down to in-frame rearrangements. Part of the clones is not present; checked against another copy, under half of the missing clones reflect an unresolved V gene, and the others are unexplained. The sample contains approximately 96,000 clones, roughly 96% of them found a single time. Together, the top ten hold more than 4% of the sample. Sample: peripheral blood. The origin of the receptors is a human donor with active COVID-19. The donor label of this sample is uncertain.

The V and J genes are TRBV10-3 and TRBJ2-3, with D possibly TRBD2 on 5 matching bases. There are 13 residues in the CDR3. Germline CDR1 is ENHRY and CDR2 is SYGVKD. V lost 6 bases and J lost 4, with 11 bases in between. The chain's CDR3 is CAIREAVSDTQYF. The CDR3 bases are TGTGCCATCAGGGAGGCGGTGTCAGATACGCAGTATTTT.

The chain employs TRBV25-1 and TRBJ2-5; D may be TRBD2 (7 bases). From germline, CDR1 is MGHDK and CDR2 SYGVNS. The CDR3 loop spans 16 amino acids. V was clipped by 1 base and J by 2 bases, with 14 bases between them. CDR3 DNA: TGTGCCAGCAGTGAATTGGCGGGGGCGGAACAAGAGACCCAGTACTTC. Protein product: CASSELAGAEQETQYF. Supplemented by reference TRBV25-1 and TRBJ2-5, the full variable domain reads EADIYQTPRYLVIGTGKKITLECSQTMGHDKMYWYQQDPGMELHLIHYSYGVNSTEKGDLSSESTVSRIRTEHFPLTLESARPSHTSQYLCASSELAGAEQETQYFGPGTRLLVL.

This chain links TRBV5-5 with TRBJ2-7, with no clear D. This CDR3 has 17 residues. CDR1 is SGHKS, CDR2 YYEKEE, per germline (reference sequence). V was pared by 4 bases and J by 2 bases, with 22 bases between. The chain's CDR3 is CASSPPKVGVATYEQYF. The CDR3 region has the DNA TGTGCCAGCAGCCCGCCCAAAGTGGGCGTGGCAACCTACGAGCAGTACTTC.

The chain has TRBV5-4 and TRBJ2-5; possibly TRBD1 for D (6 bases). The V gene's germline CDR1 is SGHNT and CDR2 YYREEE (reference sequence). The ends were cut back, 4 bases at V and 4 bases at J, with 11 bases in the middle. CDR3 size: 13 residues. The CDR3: CASSGRGGETQYF. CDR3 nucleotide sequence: TGTGCCAGCAGCGGCAGGGGTGGAGAGACCCAGTACTTC. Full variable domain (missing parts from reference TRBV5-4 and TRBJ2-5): ETGVTQSPTHLIKTRGQQVTLRCSSQSGHNTVSWYQQALGQGPQFIFQYYREEENGRGNFPPRFSGLQFPNYSSELNVNALELDDSALYLCASSGRGGETQYFGPGTRLLVL.

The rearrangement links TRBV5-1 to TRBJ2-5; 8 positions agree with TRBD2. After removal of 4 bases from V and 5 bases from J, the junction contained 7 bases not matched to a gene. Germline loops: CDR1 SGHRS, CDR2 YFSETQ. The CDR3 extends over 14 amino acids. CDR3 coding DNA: TGCGCCAGCAGCGCCAGACTAGCGACGGAGACCCAGTACTTC. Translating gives CASSARLATETQYF.

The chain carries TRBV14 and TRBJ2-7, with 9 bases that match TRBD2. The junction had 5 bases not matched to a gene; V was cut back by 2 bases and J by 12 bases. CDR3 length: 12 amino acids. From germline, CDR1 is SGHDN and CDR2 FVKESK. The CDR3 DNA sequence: TGTGCCAGCAGCCAACACCCGGGACTAGCGTACTTC. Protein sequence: CASSQHPGLAYF.

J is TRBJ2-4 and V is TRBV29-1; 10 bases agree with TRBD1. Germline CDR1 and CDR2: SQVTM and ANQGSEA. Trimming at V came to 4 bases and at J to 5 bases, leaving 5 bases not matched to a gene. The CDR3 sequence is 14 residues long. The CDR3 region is CSVGQGAPQNIQYF. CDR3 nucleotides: TGCAGCGTTGGACAGGGGGCTCCCCAAAACATTCAGTACTTC.

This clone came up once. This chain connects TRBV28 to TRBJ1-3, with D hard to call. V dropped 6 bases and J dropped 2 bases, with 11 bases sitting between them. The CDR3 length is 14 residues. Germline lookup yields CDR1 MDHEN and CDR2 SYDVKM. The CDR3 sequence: CASSLPRTGNTIYF. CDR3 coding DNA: TGTGCCAGCAGCCTCCCCAGGACTGGAAACACCATATATTTT.

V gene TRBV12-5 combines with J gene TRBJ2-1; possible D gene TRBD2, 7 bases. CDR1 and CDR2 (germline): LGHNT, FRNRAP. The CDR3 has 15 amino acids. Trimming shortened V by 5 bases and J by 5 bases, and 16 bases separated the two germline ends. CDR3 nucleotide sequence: TGTGCTAGTGGTCAGGGGTCCCTAGCGGACAATGAGCAGTTCTTC. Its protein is CASGQGSLADNEQFF.

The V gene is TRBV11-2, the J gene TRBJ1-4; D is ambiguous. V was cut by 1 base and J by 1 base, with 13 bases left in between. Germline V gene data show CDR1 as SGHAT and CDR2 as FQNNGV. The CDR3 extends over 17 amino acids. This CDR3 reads CASSLVAGRRTNEKLFF. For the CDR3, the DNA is TGTGCCAGCAGCTTAGTGGCTGGCCGCCGAACTAATGAAAAACTGTTTTTT. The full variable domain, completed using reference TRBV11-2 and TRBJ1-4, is EAGVAQSPRYKIIEKRQSVAFWCNPISGHATLYWYQQILGQGPKLLIQFQNNGVVDDSQLPKDRFSAERLKGVDSTLKIQPAKLEDSAVYLCASSLVAGRRTNEKLFFGSGTQLSVL.

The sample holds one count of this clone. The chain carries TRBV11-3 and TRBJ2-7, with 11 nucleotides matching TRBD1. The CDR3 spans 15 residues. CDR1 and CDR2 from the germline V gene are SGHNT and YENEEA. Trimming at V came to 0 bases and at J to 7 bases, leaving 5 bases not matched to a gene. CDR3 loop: CASSLDGQGAREQYF. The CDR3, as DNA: TGTGCCAGCAGCTTAGATGGACAGGGGGCCAGGGAGCAGTACTTC.

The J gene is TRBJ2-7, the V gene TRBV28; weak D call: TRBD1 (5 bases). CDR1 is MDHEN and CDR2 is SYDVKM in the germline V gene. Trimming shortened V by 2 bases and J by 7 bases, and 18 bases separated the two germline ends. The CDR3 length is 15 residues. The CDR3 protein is CASSLVALGSGEQYF. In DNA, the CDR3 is TGTGCCAGCAGTTTAGTGGCACTCGGATCAGGGGAGCAGTACTTC. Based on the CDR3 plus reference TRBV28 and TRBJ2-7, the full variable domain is DVKVTQSSRYLVKRTGEKVFLECVQDMDHENMFWYRQDPGLGLRLIYFSYDVKMKEKGDIPEGYSVSREKKERFSLILESASTNQTSMYLCASSLVALGSGEQYFGPGTRLTVT.

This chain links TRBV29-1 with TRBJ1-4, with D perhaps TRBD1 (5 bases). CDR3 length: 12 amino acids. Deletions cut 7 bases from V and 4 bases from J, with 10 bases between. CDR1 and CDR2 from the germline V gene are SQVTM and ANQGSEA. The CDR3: CSGMTDNEKLFF. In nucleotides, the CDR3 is TGCAGCGGGATGACAGATAATGAAAAACTGTTTTTT.

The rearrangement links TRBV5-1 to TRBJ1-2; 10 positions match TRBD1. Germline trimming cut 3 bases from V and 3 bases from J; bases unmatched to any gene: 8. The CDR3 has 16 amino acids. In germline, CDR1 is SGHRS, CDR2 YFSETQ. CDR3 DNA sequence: TGCGCCAGCAGCTCCACCACGACAGGGGGCTACTATGGCTACACCTTC. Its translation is CASSSTTTGGYYGYTF.

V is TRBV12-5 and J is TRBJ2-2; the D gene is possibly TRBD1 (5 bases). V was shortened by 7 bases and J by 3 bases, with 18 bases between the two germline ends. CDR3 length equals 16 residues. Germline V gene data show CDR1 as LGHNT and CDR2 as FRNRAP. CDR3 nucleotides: TGTGCTAGTGCCCTATCAAGTGGGGCGTACACCGGGGAGCTGTTTTTT. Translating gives CASALSSGAYTGELFF.

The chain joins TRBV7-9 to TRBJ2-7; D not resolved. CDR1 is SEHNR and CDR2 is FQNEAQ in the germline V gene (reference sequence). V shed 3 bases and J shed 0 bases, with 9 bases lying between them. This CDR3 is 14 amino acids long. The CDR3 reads CASSFTQDSYEQYF. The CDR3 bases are TGTGCCAGCAGCTTTACCCAGGACTCCTACGAGCAGTACTTC.

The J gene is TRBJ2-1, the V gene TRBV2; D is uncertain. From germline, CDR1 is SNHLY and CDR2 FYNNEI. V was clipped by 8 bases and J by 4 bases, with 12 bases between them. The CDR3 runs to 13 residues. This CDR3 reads CASGGLRYNEQFF. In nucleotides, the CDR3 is TGTGCCAGCGGCGGCTTAAGATACAATGAGCAGTTCTTC.

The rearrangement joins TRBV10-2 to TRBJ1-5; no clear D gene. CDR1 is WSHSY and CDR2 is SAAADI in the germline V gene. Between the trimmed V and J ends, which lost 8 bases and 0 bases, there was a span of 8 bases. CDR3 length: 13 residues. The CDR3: CASGQNSNQPQHF. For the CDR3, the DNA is TGCGCCAGCGGGCAAAATAGCAATCAGCCCCAGCATTTT.

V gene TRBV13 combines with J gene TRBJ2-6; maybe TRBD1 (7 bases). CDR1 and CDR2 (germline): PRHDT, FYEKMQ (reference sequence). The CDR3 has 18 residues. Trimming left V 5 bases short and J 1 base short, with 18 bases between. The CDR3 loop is CASSRRTGEVSGANVLTF. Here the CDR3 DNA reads TGTGCCAGCAGCCGCCGTACAGGGGAGGTATCTGGGGCCAACGTCCTGACTTTC.

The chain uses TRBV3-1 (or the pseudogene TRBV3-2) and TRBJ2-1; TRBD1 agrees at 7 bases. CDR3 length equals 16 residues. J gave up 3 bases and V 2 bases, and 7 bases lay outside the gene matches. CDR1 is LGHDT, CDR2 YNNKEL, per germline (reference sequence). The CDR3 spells CASSQPTGAGYNEQFF. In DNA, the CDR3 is TGTGCCAGCAGCCAACCTACAGGGGCGGGCTACAATGAGCAGTTCTTC.

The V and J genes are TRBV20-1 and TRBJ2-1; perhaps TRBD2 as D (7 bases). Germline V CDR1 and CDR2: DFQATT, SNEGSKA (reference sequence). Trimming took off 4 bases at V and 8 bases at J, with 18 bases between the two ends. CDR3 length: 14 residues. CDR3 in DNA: TGCAGTGCTATTGAGGGGGGGTTTATCGATGAGCAGTTCTTC. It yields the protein CSAIEGGFIDEQFF.